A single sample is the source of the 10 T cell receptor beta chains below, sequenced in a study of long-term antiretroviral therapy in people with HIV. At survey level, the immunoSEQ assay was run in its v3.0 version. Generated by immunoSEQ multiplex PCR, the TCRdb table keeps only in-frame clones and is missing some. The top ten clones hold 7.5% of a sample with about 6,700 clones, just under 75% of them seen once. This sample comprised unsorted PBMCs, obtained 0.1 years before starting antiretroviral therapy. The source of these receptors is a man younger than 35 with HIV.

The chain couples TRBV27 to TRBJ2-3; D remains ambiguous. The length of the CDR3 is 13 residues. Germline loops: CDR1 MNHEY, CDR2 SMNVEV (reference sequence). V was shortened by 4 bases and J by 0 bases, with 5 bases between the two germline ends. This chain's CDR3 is CASSSTSTDTQYF. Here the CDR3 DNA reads TGTGCCAGCAGTTCCACTAGCACAGATACGCAGTATTTT.

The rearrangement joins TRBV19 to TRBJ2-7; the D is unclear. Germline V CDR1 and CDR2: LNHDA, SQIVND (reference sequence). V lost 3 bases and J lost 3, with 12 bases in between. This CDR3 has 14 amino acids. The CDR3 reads CASSIRSVGYEQYF. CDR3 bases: TGTGCCAGTAGTATCCGGTCGGTAGGCTACGAGCAGTACTTC.

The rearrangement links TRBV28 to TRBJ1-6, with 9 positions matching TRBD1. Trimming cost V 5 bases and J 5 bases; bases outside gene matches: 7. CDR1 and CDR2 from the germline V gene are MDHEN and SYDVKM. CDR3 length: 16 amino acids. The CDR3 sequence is CASSAQGALNNSPLHF. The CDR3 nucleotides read TGTGCCAGCAGTGCACAGGGGGCGCTAAATAATTCACCCCTCCACTTT.

DNA for the CDR3: TGTGCCAGCAGCCCCGGGGGGGCCTCTAGCAATCAGCCCCAGCATTTT. Translation gives CASSPGGASSNQPQHF. The rearrangement joins TRBV11-2 to TRBJ1-5; D is possibly TRBD1 (6 bases). Trimming shortened V by 5 bases and J by 0 bases, and 14 bases separated the two germline ends. Germline V gene lookup returns CDR1 SGHAT and CDR2 FQNNGV. CDR3 length: 16 residues. Filled out from reference TRBV11-2 and TRBJ1-5, the complete variable domain reads EAGVAQSPRYKIIEKRQSVAFWCNPISGHATLYWYQQILGQGPKLLIQFQNNGVVDDSQLPKDRFSAERLKGVDSTLKIQPAKLEDSAVYLCASSPGGASSNQPQHFGDGTRLSIL.

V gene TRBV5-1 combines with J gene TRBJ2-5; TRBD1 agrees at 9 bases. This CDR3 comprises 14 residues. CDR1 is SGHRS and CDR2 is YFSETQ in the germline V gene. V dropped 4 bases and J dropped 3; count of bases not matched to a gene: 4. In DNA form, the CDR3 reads TGCGCCAGCAGCATATGGACAGGGGAAGAGACCCAGTACTTC. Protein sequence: CASSIWTGEETQYF.

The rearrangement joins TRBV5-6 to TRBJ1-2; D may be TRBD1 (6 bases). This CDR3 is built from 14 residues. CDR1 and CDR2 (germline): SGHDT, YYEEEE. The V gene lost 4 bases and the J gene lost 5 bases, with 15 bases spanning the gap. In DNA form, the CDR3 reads TGTGCCAGCAGCCCCCAGGGGTCCCCTTATGGCTACACCTTC. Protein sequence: CASSPQGSPYGYTF.

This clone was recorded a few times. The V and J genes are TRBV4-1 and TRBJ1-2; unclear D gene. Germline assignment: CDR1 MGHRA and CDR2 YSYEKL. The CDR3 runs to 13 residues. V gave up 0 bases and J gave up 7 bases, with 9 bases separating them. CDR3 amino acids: CASSQDLGLGYTF. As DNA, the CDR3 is TGCGCCAGCAGCCAAGATTTGGGTCTTGGCTACACCTTC.

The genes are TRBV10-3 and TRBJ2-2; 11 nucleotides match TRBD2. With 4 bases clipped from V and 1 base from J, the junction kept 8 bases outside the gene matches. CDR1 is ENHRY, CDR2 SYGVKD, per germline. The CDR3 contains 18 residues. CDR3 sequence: CAISAGLAGGQNTGELFF. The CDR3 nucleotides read TGTGCCATCAGTGCGGGGCTAGCGGGGGGTCAGAACACCGGGGAGCTGTTTTTT.

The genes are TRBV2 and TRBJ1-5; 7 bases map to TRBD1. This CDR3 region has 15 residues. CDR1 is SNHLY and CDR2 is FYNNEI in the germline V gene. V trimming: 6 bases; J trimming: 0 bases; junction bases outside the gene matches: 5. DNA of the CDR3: TGTGCCAGCAGAGACAGGGAGGGTAGCAATCAGCCCCAGCATTTT. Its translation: CASRDREGSNQPQHF.

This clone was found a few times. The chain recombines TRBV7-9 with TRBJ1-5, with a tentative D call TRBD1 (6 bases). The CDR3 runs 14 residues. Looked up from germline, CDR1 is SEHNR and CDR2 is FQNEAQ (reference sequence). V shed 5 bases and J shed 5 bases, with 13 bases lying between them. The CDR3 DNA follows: TGTGCCAGCAGCCTCCATTCAGGGGATCAGCCCCAGCATTTT. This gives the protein CASSLHSGDQPQHF.